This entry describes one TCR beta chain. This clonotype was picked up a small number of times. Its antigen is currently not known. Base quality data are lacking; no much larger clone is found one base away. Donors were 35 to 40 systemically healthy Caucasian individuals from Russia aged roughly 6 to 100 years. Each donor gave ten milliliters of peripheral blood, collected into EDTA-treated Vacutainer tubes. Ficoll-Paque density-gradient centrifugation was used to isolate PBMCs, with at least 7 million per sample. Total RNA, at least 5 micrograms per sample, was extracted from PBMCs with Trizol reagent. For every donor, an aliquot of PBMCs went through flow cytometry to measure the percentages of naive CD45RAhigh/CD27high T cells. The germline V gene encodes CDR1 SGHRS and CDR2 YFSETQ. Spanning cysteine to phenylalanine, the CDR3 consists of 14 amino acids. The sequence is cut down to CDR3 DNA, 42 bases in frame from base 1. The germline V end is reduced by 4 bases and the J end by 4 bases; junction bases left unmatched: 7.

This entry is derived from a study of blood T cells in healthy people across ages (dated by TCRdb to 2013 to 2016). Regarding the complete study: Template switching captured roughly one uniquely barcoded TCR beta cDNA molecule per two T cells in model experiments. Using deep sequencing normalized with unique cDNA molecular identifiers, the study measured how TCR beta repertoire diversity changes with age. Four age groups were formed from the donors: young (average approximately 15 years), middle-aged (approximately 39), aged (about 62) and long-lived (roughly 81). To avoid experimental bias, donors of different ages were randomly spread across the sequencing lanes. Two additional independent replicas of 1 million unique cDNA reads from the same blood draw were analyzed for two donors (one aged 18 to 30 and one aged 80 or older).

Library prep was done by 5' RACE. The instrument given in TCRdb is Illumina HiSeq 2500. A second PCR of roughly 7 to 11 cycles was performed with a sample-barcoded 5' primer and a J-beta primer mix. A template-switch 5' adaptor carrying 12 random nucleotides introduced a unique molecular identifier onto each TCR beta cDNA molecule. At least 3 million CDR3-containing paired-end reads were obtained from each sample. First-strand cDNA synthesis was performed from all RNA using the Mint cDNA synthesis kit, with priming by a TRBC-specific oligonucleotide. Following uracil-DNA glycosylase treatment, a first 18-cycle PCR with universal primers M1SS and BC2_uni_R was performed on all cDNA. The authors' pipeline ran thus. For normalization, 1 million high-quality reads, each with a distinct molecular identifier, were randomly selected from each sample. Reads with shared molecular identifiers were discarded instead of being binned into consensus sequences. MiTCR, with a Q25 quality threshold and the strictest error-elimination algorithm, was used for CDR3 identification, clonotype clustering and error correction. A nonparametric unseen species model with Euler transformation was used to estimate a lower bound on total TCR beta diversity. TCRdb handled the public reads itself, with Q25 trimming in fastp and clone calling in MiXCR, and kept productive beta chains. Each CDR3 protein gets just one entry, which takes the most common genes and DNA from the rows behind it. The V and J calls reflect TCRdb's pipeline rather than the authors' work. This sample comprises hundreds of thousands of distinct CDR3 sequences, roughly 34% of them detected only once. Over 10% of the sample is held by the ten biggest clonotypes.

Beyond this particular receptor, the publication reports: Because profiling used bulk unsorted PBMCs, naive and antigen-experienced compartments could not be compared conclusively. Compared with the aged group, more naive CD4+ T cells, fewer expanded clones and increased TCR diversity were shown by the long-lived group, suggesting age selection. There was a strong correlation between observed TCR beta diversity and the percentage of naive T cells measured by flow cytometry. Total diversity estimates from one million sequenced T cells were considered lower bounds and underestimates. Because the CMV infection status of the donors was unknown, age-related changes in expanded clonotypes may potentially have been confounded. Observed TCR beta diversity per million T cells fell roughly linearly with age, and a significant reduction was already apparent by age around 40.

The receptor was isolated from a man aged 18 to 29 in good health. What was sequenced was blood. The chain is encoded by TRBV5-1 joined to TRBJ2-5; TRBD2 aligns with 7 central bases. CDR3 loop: CASSAGLERETQYF. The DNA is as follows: TGCGCCAGCAGCGCAGGACTAGAGCGAGAGACCCAGTACTTC.